This T cell receptor beta chain was observed in a study of T cell responses to AZD1222 COVID-19 vaccine. Study-level findings and limits: Only after the peak T cell response were repertoires sampled. Rises in breadth and depth of Spike-specific TCRs came after two AZD1222 doses.

Trimming pared 6 bases from V and 4 bases from J, leaving 21 bases between. CDR3 length: 16 amino acids. CDR1 is SNHLY, CDR2 FYNNEI, per germline. In regard to this clone: What it binds is not known.

Second-dose schedules of about 4 or about 12 weeks were combined. Sequenced by immunoSEQ multiplex PCR; TCRdb stores in-frame clones only, minus some. This sample yields under 150,000 clones, of which 85% to 90% are seen a single time; approximately 1.8% belongs to the top ten. The clonotype comes from an adult who received the AZD1222 COVID-19 vaccine. The chain links TRBV2 to TRBJ1-1; the D gene is possibly TRBD1 (6 bases). Sequenced here: peripheral blood, sampled 28 days after the second AZD1222 dose. Here the CDR3 reads CASSQYGGGLSTEAFF. In nucleotides, the CDR3 is TGTGCCAGCAGCCAGTACGGGGGCGGACTGAGCACTGAAGCTTTCTTT.